This T cell receptor (beta chain) was identified during a study of Ad26.COV2.S vaccination and SARS-CoV-2 variants. This sample's treatment: 15 to 20 received Ad26.COV2.S at low or high dose, single or two shots; about five received placebo; per-sample allocation not given. Sampling happened 63 days after the first vaccine or placebo injection. Data came from immunoSEQ multiplex PCR; TCRdb stores just in-frame clones and leaves some out. The sample consists of more than 300,000 clones, about 86% of them appearing once. There are 17 residues in the CDR3. Trimming pared 6 bases from V and 0 bases from J, leaving 18 bases between. The germline V gene has CDR1 PRHDT and CDR2 FYEKMQ (reference sequence).

This rearrangement joins TRBV13 to TRBJ1-3, with D hard to call. The receptor comes from a person between 18 and 65 years old who received the Ad26.COV2.S COVID-19 vaccine or a placebo. The material was peripheral blood, obtained in a trial of Ad26.COV2.S vaccine versus placebo. The CDR3 protein is CASRLGQPLHSGNTIYF. DNA of the CDR3: TGTGCCAGCAGACTTGGGCAACCCTTACACTCTGGAAACACCATATATTTT.